This TCR beta chain originates from a study of cytomegalovirus exposure and HLA in healthy donors. The study's findings and limits: It was about 180 TCR beta chains that were listed as cytomegalovirus-associated. Researchers reported from a later analysis that most CMV-associated TCR beta chains appeared HLA-restricted.

Amplification used 60 Vbeta primers and 13 Jbeta primers. Sequenced by immunoSEQ multiplex PCR; TCRdb stores in-frame clones only, minus some. The sample holds more than 200,000 clones, approximately 81% seen once. About this clone itself: Antigen unknown.

This donor's CMV serostatus is unrecorded. The source is a human donor in good health. The sequencing sample was made of PBMCs.

The CDR3 DNA reads TGTGCCAGCAGCTCAGGGCTGGTGACGGGAGTAGAGACCCAGTACTTC. Protein sequence: CASSSGLVTGVETQYF. The chain is built from TRBV7-6 and TRBJ2-5; D might be TRBD2 (6 bases). Germline V lookup: CDR1 SGHVS, CDR2 FNYEAQ. V lost 4 bases and J lost 4, with 19 bases in between. The CDR3 is made up of 16 amino acids.